One T cell receptor (beta chain) is described in this entry. Clones were sequenced by immunoSEQ multiplex PCR, and TCRdb holds only the in-frame ones, with some missing. The repertoire holds tens of thousands of clones, with roughly nine tenths as singletons. This specimen belongs to a study of control samples from healthy donors and cancer patients. The V and J ends lost 3 bases and 2 bases respectively, with 13 bases between them. Per germline, CDR1 MDHEN and CDR2 SYDVKM. The CDR3 extends over 15 amino acids. The rearrangement joins TRBV28 to TRBJ1-2; D unresolved. The clonotype comes from a man aged 45-60 years in good health. Sequencing was performed on blood. The CDR3 region has the DNA TGTGCCAGCAGTTTCCCGGGGAGGGAGAACTATGGCTACACCTTC. Protein product: CASSFPGRENYGYTF.